A selection of T cell receptor beta chains follows, all from one sample in a study of T cells in Graves' hyperthyroidism and ophthalmopathy. TCRdb independently ran MiXCR on the multiplex PCR reads; one entry per CDR3 protein. The sample has hundreds of thousands of distinct CDR3 sequences, just under 20% seen once. Sequenced material: blood. Receptor source: a man aged 35-49 years with Graves' ophthalmopathy. Each CDR3 is given with its conserved first and last residue. A D gene is named only where the DNA matches it firmly. Size is stated for part of the rows, as once, few or many counts, or as a class when the clone is expanded.

- | - | TRBJ2-2 | TRBV2 | TGTGCCAGCAGTTTCTCCAATCCTGGGGGTCCCGGGGAGCTGTTTTTT | CASSFSNPGGPGELFF
once | - | TRBJ2-1 | TRBV27 | TGTGCCAGCACAAGGGGGGCAAGCTCCTACAATGAGCAGTTCTTC | CASTRGASSYNEQFF
- | - | TRBJ2-7 | TRBV15 | TGTGCCACCAGCAGAGGAACAGGTCCAGGGTCCTACGAGCAGTACTTC | CATSRGTGPGSYEQYF
many | - | TRBJ2-3 | TRBV5-6 | TGTGCCAGCAGCTTAGTTGACAGGACTAGCACAGATACGCAGTATTTT | CASSLVDRTSTDTQYF
many | - | TRBJ2-7 | TRBV27 | TGTGCCAGCAGTCCCTTTTCCCCGACTAGTGGCGAGCAGTACTTC | CASSPFSPTSGEQYF
- | - | TRBJ2-1 | TRBV6-2/TRBV6-3 | TGTGCCAGCAGTTACAGGCTAGATGACTACAATGAGCAGTTCTTC | CASSYRLDDYNEQFF
- | TRBD1 | TRBJ2-7 | TRBV12-5 | TGTGCTAATGGTTCCGGGACAGGGATCCACGAGCAGTACTTC | CANGSGTGIHEQYF
- | TRBD1 | TRBJ1-2 | TRBV27 | TGTGCCAGCAGTTCACACAGGGGAGGGGCTACGACCTTC | CASSSHRGGATTF
many | - | TRBJ2-3 | TRBV30 | TGTGCCTGGAGTGTAGGCGGAAGCACAGATACGCAGTATTTT | CAWSVGGSTDTQYF
many | - | TRBJ2-3 | TRBV29-1 | TGCAGCGTTGAAGAGGGGACACGAAGCACAGATACGCAGTATTTT | CSVEEGTRSTDTQYF
many | - | TRBJ2-1 | TRBV28 | TGTGCCAGCGTCCAGGGGCGATCCGATGAGCAGTTCTTC | CASVQGRSDEQFF
many | - | TRBJ2-5 | TRBV20-1 | TGCAGTGCTAGAGATGGGCGGCCCCAAGAGACCCAGTACTTC | CSARDGRPQETQYF
once | - | TRBJ1-6 | TRBV19 | TGTGCCAGTACGCCGGGGGGGGCCTCCTATAATTCACCCCTCCACTTT | CASTPGGASYNSPLHF
many | TRBD2 | TRBJ2-5 | TRBV3-1 | TGTGCCAGCAGCCAAGATCGAGGTAGCGGGATGTACCAAGAGACCCAGTACTTC | CASSQDRGSGMYQETQYF
many | TRBD2 | TRBJ2-2 | TRBV7-9 | TGTGCCAGCAGCACTAGCGGGAGGGCCAACACCGGGGAGCTGTTTTTT | CASSTSGRANTGELFF
- | TRBD2 | TRBJ2-7 | TRBV19 | TGTGCCAGTAGTCCTGGACTAGCGGGAGTCAGGTACGAGCAGTACTTC | CASSPGLAGVRYEQYF
- | TRBD1 | TRBJ1-1 | TRBV13 | TGTGCCAGCAGCCGTTACGGGACAGTCACTGAAGCTTTCTTT | CASSRYGTVTEAFF
- | - | TRBJ2-1 | TRBV4-2 | TGTGCCAGCAGCCAAGATTCCCAGCAGACCCCATACAATGAGCAGTTCTTC | CASSQDSQQTPYNEQFF